The sequence of this T cell receptor beta chain was determined in a study of T cell repertoires in cytomegalovirus infection. Study-wide results and caveats: CMV-specific TCR beta clonotypes restricted by HLA-C dominated the ex vivo response.

Concerning this clonotype itself: Its antigen is not identified.

Via MiXCR, TCRdb re-called the reads, giving one row per CDR3 protein. The data hold 150,000 to 200,000 distinct CDR3 sequences, with 9.5% observed a single time. The sequenced sample consisted of PBMCs. This TCR derives from a human donor in good health (CMV status not recorded). Some clones in this sample may be carry-over from other donors' samples.

The DNA of the CDR3 is TGTGCCAGCCGCGTAGGACCCCCCGGGGAGCTGTTTTTT. This gives the protein CASRVGPPGELFF. The rearrangement joins TRBV6-5 to TRBJ2-2; D not certain. Per the germline V gene, CDR1 is MNHEY and CDR2 is SVGAGI. The CDR3 loop spans 13 amino acids. The V end lost 8 bases, the J end lost 6 bases, and 13 bases lay between the germline ends.